These 14 T cell receptor beta chains came from one sample sequenced in a study of cytomegalovirus exposure and HLA in healthy donors. Researchers ran the PCR with 60 Vbeta and 13 Jbeta primers. The repertoire was sequenced with immunoSEQ multiplex PCR; TCRdb's copy has only in-frame clones and lacks some. The sample carries 150,000 or so clones, 76% recorded once. Sequenced sample: PBMCs. Receptors originate from a male donor in good health and CMV-seronegative.

The V call is TRBV7-3, the J call TRBJ2-7; 13 bases match TRBD2. The junction had 2 bases not matched to a gene; V was cut back by 1 base and J by 2 bases. There are 16 residues in the CDR3. CDR1 is SGHTA, CDR2 FQGTGA, per germline. The CDR3 region is CASSLSGTSGTYEQYF. The CDR3 DNA sequence: TGTGCCAGCAGCTTAAGTGGGACTAGCGGGACCTACGAGCAGTACTTC.

The genes are TRBV6-5 and TRBJ1-5; TRBD1 agrees at 7 bases. From germline, CDR1 is MNHEY and CDR2 SVGAGI. J gave up 0 bases and V 6 bases, and 5 bases lay outside the gene matches. This CDR3 is 15 amino acids long. In DNA, the CDR3 is TGTGCCAGCAGAACAGGGGATCTTAGCAATCAGCCCCAGCATTTT. It is translated as CASRTGDLSNQPQHF.

The CDR3 reads CASSPRFNEQFF. CDR3 in DNA: TGTGCCAGTAGCCCTAGATTCAATGAGCAGTTCTTC. The J gene is TRBJ2-1, the V gene TRBV19; unclear D gene. The germline CDR1 and CDR2 sequences are LNHDA and SQIVND (reference sequence). Trimming shortened V by 6 bases and J by 6 bases, and 9 bases separated the two germline ends. This CDR3 region has 12 residues.

This rearrangement joins TRBV28 to TRBJ1-2; 7 nucleotides align to TRBD1. The length of the CDR3 is 17 residues. J was trimmed by 5 bases and V by 2 bases; bases with no gene match: 14. From germline, CDR1 is MDHEN and CDR2 SYDVKM. This CDR3 reads CASSLLGDQGGRYGYTF. For the CDR3, the DNA is TGTGCCAGCAGTTTACTGGGTGATCAGGGGGGAAGGTATGGCTACACCTTC.

V usage is TRBV7-9 and J usage is TRBJ1-1; D is perhaps TRBD1 (6 bases). The CDR3 totals 15 residues. The germline V gene has CDR1 SEHNR and CDR2 FQNEAQ (reference sequence). With 7 bases removed from V and 0 bases from J, the gap between germline ends came to 15 bases. The CDR3 region has the DNA TGTGCCAGCACCACCGACAGGTTAATGAACACTGAAGCTTTCTTT. Translated: CASTTDRLMNTEAFF.

This clone was counted a few times. The rearrangement links TRBV29-1 to TRBJ2-1; D is ambiguous. CDR1 SQVTM and CDR2 ANQGSEA come from the germline V gene. The length of the CDR3 is 13 residues. The V end was cut by 7 bases, the J end by 6 bases, with 16 bases between. CDR3 sequence: CSGTSGAPNEQFF. The CDR3 bases are TGCAGCGGTACTTCCGGAGCTCCCAATGAGCAGTTCTTC.

The gene calls are TRBV30 and TRBJ2-3; TRBD2 agrees at 9 bases. Germline-derived CDR1 and CDR2 are GTSNPN and SVGIG (reference sequence). Trimming cost V 4 bases and J 7 bases; bases outside gene matches: 9. CDR3 length equals 14 residues. CDR3 bases: TGTGCCTGGAAACTTGGCGGGGGGGCCTATACGCAGTATTTT. It is translated as CAWKLGGGAYTQYF.

V is TRBV27 and J is TRBJ2-2, with D maybe TRBD2 (5 bases). CDR3 size: 15 residues. Looked up from germline, CDR1 is MNHEY and CDR2 is SMNVEV (reference sequence). The germline V and J ends were trimmed by 6 bases and 4 bases, with 15 bases remaining between them. CDR3 protein: CASSLRGKGTGELFF. Written as DNA, the CDR3 is TGTGCCAGCAGCCTAAGAGGGAAAGGCACCGGGGAGCTGTTTTTT.

This CDR3 reads CASSSSTGTSGPTSTDTQYF. In nucleotides, the CDR3 is TGTGCCAGCAGTTCAAGCACCGGGACTAGCGGGCCTACTAGCACAGATACGCAGTATTTT. The chain uses TRBV28 and TRBJ2-3; TRBD2 agrees at 12 bases. Looked up from germline, CDR1 is MDHEN and CDR2 is SYDVKM. V was clipped by 4 bases and J by 0 bases; unmatched bases: 14. The CDR3 has 20 residues.

The chain combines TRBV6-6 with TRBJ1-3; D gene unclear. This CDR3 is 13 amino acids long. The V gene lost 11 bases and the J gene lost 2 bases, with 13 bases spanning the gap. CDR1 is MNHNY, CDR2 SVGAGI, per germline (reference sequence). DNA for the CDR3: TGTGCCGCGAGGGTTACCGCTGGAAACACCATATATTTT. Translated: CAARVTAGNTIYF.

V gene TRBV6-1 combines with J gene TRBJ2-3; D is unclear. Germline CDR1 MNHNS, CDR2 SASEGT. This CDR3 is 13 amino acids long. Trimming took 0 bases from V and 6 from J, leaving 7 bases between them. The CDR3 loop reads CASSEARSDTQYF. For the CDR3, the DNA is TGTGCCAGCAGTGAAGCCAGGTCGGATACGCAGTATTTT.

The chain employs TRBV7-2 and TRBJ2-1; TRBD2 agrees at 13 bases. CDR1 and CDR2 (germline): SGHTA, FQGNSA. The CDR3 spans 18 residues. J lost 1 base, V lost 5 bases, and 8 bases had no gene match. The CDR3: CASSGLGTSGTSYNEQFF. The CDR3 DNA is TGTGCCAGCAGCGGGCTTGGGACTAGCGGGACGTCCTACAATGAGCAGTTCTTC.

This rearrangement joins TRBV5-1 to TRBJ1-4, with 9 bases that match TRBD1. V lost 3 bases, J lost 7 bases, and 7 bases stayed unmatched. The CDR3 is 15 residues long. Germline V gives CDR1 SGHRS, CDR2 YFSETQ. The CDR3 region is CASSSTGGLSEKLFF. CDR3 DNA sequence: TGCGCCAGCAGCTCAACAGGGGGCTTGAGTGAAAAACTGTTTTTT. Using reference TRBV5-1 and TRBJ1-4 for the parts outside the CDR3, the full variable domain is KAGVTQTPRYLIKTRGQQVTLSCSPISGHRSVSWYQQTPGQGLQFLFEYFSETQRNKGNFPGRFSGRQFSNSRSEMNVSTLELGDSALYLCASSSTGGLSEKLFFGSGTQLSVL.

The V call is TRBV10-3, the J call TRBJ2-3; no firm D call. From germline, CDR1 is ENHRY and CDR2 SYGVKD. The V end lost 3 bases, the J end lost 7 bases, and 11 bases lay between the germline ends. The CDR3 length is 13 residues. CDR3 residues: CAISDPTLNTQYF. The DNA of the CDR3 is TGTGCCATCAGTGACCCGACTCTTAATACGCAGTATTTT.